The following is a TCR beta chain sequence with its context. The sample originates from a study of immune evolution from preneoplasia to lung adenocarcinoma. The V gene lost 3 bases and the J gene lost 6 bases, with 14 bases spanning the gap. Germline CDR1 reads SGHAT; CDR2 reads FQNNGV. CDR3 length: 15 residues. Produced via immunoSEQ multiplex PCR; TCRdb's table is partial and in-frame only. The sample contains around 20,000 clones, roughly 75% of which appear only once. V and J are TRBV11-2 and TRBJ2-2; tentative D call: TRBD2 (6 bases). The sequence was obtained from a person between 60 and 70 years old with lung adenocarcinoma. The source material was FFPE invasive lung adenocarcinoma tissue. This CDR3 is CASSLGGALAGELFF. The CDR3 DNA reads as TGTGCCAGCAGCTTGGGCGGGGCCCTCGCCGGGGAGCTGTTTTTT.